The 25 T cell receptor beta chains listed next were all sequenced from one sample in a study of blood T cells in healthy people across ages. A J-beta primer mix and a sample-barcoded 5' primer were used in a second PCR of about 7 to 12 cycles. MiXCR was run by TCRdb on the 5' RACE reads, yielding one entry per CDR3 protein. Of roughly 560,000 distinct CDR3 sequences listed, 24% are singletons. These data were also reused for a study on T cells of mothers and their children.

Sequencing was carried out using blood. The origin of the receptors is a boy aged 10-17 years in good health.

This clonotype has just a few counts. The CDR3: CSVAVASWTGELFF. The CDR3 region has the DNA TGCAGCGTTGCCGTAGCATCCTGGACCGGGGAGCTGTTTTTT. This chain links TRBV29-1 with TRBJ2-2, with unresolved D. The V and J ends lost 4 bases and 5 bases respectively, with 14 bases between them. Germline V CDR1 and CDR2: SQVTM, ANQGSEA. The CDR3 runs to 14 residues.

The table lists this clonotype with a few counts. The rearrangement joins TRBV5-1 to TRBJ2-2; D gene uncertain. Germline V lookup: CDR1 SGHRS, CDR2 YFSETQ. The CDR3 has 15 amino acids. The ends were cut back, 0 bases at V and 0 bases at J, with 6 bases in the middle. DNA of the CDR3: TGCGCCAGCAGCTTGGGGGCAGCGAACACCGGGGAGCTGTTTTTT. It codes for CASSLGAANTGELFF.

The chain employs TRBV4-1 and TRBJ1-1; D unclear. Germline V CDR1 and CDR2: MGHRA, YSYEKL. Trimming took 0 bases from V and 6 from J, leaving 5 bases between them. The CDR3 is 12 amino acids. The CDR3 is CASSQDGAEAFF. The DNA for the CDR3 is TGCGCCAGCAGCCAAGATGGGGCTGAAGCTTTCTTT.

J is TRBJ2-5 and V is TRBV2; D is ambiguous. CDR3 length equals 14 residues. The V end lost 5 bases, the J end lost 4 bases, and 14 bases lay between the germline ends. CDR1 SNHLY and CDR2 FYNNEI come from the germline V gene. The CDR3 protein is CASSRVTSGETQYF. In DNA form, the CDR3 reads TGTGCCAGCAGTAGAGTAACGTCAGGAGAGACCCAGTACTTC.

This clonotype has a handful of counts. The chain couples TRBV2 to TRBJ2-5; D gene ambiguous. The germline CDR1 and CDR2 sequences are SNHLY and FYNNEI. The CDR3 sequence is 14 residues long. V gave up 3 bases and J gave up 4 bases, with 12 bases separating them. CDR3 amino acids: CASSDLKVGETQYF. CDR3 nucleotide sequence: TGTGCCAGCAGTGATTTAAAGGTTGGAGAGACCCAGTACTTC.

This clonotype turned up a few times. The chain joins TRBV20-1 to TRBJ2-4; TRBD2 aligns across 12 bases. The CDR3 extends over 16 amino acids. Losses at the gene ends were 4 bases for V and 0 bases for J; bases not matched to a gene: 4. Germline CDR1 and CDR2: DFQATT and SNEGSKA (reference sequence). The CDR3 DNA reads TGCAGTGCTACTAGCGGGGGGGCCATAGCCAAAAACATTCAGTACTTC. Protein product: CSATSGGAIAKNIQYF.

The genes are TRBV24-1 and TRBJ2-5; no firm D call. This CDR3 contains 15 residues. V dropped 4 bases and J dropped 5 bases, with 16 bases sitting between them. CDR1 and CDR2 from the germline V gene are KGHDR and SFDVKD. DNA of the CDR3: TGTGCCACCAGTGAGTCGGGTCTCGAAGTGGAGACCCAGTACTTC. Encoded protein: CATSESGLEVETQYF.

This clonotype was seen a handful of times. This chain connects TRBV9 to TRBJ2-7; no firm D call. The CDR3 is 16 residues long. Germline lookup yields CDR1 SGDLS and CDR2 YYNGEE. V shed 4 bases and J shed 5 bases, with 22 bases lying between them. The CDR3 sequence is CASSSNRQAEPDEQYF. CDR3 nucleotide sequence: TGTGCCAGCAGCTCAAACCGGCAGGCCGAGCCTGACGAGCAGTACTTC.

Here the CDR3 DNA reads TGTGCCAGCAGCTTAGTACAGGGGGCCTTACCAGGGAGCAATCAGCCCCAGCATTTT. This sequence encodes CASSLVQGALPGSNQPQHF. The gene calls are TRBV7-2 and TRBJ1-5; 9 bases fit TRBD1. After removal of 1 base from V and 1 base from J, the junction contained 11 bases not matched to a gene. Germline V gene sequence: CDR1 SGHTA, CDR2 FQGNSA. CDR3 length: 19 residues.

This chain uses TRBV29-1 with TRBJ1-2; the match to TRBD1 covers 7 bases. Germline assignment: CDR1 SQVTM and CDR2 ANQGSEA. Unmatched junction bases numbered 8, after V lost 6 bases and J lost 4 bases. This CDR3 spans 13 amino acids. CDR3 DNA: TGCAGCGTACAGGGGTTGTCGCCCTATGGCTACACCTTC. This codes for CSVQGLSPYGYTF.

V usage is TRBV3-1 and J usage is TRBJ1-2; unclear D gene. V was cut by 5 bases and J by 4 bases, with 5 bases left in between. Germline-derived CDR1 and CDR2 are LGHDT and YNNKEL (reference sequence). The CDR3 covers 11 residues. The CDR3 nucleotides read TGTGCCAGCAGCGACTTCTATGGCTACACCTTC. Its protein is CASSDFYGYTF.

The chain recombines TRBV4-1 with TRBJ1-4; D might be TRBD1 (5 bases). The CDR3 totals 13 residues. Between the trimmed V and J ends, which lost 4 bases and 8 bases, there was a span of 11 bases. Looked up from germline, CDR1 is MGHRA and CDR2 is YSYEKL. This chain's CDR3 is CASSPTRGEKLFF. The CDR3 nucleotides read TGCGCCAGCAGCCCGACGAGGGGCGAAAAACTGTTTTTT.

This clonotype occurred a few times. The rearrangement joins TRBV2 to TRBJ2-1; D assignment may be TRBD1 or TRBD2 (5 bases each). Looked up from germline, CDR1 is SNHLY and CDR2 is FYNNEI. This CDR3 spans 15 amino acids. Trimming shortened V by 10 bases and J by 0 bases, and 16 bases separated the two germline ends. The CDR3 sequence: CAIPSGGASYNEQFF. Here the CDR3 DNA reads TGTGCCATCCCCAGTGGGGGAGCCTCCTACAATGAGCAGTTCTTC.

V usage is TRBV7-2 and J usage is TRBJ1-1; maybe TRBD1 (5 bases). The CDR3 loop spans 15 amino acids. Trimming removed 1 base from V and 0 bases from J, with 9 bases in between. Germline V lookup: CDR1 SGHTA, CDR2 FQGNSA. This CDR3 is CASSLGQLVNTEAFF. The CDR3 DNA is TGTGCCAGCAGCTTAGGACAGTTGGTGAACACTGAAGCTTTCTTT.

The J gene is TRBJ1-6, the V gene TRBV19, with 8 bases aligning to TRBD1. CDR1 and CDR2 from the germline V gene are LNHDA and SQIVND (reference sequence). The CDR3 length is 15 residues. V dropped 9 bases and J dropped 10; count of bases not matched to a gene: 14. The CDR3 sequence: CASRTGFNENSPLHF. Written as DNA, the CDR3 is TGTGCCAGCCGGACAGGGTTTAACGAGAACTCACCCCTCCACTTT.

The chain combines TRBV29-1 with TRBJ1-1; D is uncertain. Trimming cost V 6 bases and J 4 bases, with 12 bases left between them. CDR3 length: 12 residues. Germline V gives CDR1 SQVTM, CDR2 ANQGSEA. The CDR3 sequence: CSVVSGRTEAFF. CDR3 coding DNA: TGCAGCGTGGTGAGCGGGCGCACTGAAGCTTTCTTT.

The CDR3 is CASSPTGHTRGYTF. The CDR3, as DNA: TGCGCCAGCAGCCCGACAGGGCATACCAGGGGCTACACCTTC. The chain is built from TRBV5-1 and TRBJ1-2, with TRBD1 matching 7 bases. This CDR3 comprises 14 residues. The V gene end was trimmed by 4 bases and the J gene end by 8 bases; junction bases not matched to a gene: 11. Germline CDR1 SGHRS, CDR2 YFSETQ. The entire variable domain, with the rest obtained from reference TRBV5-1 and TRBJ1-2, is as follows: KAGVTQTPRYLIKTRGQQVTLSCSPISGHRSVSWYQQTPGQGLQFLFEYFSETQRNKGNFPGRFSGRQFSNSRSEMNVSTLELGDSALYLCASSPTGHTRGYTFGSGTRLTVV.

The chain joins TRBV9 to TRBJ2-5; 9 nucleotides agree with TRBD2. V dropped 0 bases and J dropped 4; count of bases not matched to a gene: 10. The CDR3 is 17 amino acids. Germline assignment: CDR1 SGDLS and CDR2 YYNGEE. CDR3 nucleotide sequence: TGTGCCAGCAGCGTAGAGAGTAGCGGGAGCTTTCGAGAGACCCAGTACTTC. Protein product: CASSVESSGSFRETQYF.

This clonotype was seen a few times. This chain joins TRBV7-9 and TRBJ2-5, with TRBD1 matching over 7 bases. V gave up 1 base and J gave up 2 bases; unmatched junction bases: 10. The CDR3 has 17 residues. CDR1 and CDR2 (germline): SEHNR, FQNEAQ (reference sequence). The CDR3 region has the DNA TGTGCCAGCAGCTTAGGGGCGGGTCTGGGACAGCAAGAGACCCAGTACTTC. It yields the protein CASSLGAGLGQQETQYF.

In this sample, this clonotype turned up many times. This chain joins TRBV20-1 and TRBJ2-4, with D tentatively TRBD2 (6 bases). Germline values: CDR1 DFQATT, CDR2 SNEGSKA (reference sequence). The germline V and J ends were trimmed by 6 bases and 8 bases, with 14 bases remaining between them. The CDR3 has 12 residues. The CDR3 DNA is TGCAGTGCAGGGAGGTTGACGGACATTCAGTACTTC. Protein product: CSAGRLTDIQYF.

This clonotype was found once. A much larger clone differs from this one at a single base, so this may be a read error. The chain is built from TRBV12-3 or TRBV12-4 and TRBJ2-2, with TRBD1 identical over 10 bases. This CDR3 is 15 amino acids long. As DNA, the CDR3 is TGTACCAGCAGTCGGGACAGGGGAAACACCGGGGAGCTGTTTTTT. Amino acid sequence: CTSSRDRGNTGELFF.

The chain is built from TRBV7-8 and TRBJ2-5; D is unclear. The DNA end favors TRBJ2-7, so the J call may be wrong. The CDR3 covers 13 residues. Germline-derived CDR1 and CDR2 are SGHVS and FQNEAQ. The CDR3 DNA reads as TGTGCCAGCAGCTTAGTCCCCTCCTACGAGCAGTACTTC. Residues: CASSLVPSYEQYF.

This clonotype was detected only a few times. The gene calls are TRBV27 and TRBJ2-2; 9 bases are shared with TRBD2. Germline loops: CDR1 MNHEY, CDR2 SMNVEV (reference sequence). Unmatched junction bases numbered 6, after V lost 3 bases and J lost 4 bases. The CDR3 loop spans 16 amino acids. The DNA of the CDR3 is TGTGCCAGCAGTTTCCAGGCGGGGGGGGGCACCGGGGAGCTGTTTTTT. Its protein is CASSFQAGGGTGELFF.

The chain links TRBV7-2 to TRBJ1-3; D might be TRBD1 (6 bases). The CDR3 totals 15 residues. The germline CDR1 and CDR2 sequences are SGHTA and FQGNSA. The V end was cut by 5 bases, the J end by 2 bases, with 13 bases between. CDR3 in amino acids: CASSPPGVPGNTIYF. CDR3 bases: TGTGCCAGCAGCCCCCCAGGGGTTCCTGGAAACACCATATATTTT.

CDR3 in amino acids: CATRRDKLYEQYF. The DNA of the CDR3 is TGTGCCACTCGACGGGACAAACTTTACGAGCAGTACTTC. The V and J genes are TRBV6-5 and TRBJ2-7; D is possibly TRBD1 (6 bases). V dropped 10 bases and J dropped 4 bases, with 17 bases sitting between them. The CDR3 sequence is 13 residues long. Germline V lookup: CDR1 MNHEY, CDR2 SVGAGI.